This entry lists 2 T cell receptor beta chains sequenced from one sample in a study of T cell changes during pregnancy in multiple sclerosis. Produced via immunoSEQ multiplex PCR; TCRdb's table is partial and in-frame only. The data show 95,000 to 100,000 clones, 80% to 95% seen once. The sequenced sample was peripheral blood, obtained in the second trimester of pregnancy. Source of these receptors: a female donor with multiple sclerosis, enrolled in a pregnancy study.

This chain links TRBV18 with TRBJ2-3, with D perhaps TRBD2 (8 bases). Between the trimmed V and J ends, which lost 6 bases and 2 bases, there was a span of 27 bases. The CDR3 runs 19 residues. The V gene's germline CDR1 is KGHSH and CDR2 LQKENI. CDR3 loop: CASSPGLAATGDYTDTQYF. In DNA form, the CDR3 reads TGTGCCAGCTCCCCTGGACTAGCCGCAACAGGGGACTACACAGATACGCAGTATTTT.

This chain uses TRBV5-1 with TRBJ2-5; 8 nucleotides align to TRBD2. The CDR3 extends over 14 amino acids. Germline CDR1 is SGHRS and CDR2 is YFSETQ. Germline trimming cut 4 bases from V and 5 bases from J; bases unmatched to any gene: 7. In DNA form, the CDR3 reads TGCGCCAGCAGCCAAGGGACTAGTCGGGAGACCCAGTACTTC. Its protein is CASSQGTSRETQYF.